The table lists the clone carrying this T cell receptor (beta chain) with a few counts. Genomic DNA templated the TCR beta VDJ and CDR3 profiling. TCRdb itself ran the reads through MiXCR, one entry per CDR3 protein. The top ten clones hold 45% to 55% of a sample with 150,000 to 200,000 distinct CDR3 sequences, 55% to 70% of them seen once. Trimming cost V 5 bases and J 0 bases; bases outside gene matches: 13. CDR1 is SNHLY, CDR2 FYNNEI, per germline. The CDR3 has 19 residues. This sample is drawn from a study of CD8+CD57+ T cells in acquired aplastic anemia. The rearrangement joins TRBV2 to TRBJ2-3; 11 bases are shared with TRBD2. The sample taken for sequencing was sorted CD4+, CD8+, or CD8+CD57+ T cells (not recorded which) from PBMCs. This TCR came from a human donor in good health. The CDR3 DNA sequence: TGTGCCAGCAGTCTGACGGTGGGAACTAGCGGGGGTAGCACAGATACGCAGTATTTT. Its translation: CASSLTVGTSGGSTDTQYF.